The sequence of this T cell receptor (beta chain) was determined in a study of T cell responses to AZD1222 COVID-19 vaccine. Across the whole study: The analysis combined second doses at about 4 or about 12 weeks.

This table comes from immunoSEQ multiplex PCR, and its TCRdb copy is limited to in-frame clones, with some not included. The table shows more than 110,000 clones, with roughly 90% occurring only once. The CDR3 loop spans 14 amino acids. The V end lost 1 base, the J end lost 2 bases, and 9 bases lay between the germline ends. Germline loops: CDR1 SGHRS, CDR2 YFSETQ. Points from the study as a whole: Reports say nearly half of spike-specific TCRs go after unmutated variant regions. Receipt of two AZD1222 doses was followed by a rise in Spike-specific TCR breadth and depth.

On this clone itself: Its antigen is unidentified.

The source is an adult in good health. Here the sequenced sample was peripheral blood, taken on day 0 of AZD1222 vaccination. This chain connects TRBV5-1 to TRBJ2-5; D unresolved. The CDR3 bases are TGCGCCAGCAGCTTGTTTGCTGAACAAGAGACCCAGTACTTC. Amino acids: CASSLFAEQETQYF. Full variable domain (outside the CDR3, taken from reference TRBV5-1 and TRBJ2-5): KAGVTQTPRYLIKTRGQQVTLSCSPISGHRSVSWYQQTPGQGLQFLFEYFSETQRNKGNFPGRFSGRQFSNSRSEMNVSTLELGDSALYLCASSLFAEQETQYFGPGTRLLVL.